Listed below are T cell receptor beta chains from one sample, sequenced in a study of CD8+ T cells in alopecia areata. Assay used: immunoSEQ multiplex PCR; TCRdb lists only in-frame clones, some missing. Of 180,000 or so clones listed, 58% were seen once; the top ten hold 5.5%. The sequenced sample was CD4+ T cells sorted from blood, obtained at week 24, from a patient treated with tofacitinib. These receptor sequences come from a human donor with alopecia areata. The CDR3 runs from the conserved cysteine through the conserved F or W. A D gene is named only where the DNA matches it firmly. Size is omitted from some rows. Given values are once, few, many or a class for expanded clones.

D: -
J: TRBJ2-5
V: TRBV2
size: -
DNA: TGTGCCAGCAGTGAATTGGTGAAACAAGAGACCCAGTACTTC
CDR3: CASSELVKQETQYF

D: -
J: TRBJ2-5
V: TRBV29-1
size: few
DNA: TGCAGCGTTGATCTTGCGGGGTCGGGGAACCAAGAGACCCAGTACTTC
CDR3: CSVDLAGSGNQETQYF

D: TRBD2
J: TRBJ2-5
V: TRBV9
size: -
DNA: TGTGCCAGCAGCGTAGCGGGACTAGGAGGAGAGACCCAGTACTTC
CDR3: CASSVAGLGGETQYF

D: -
J: TRBJ1-1
V: TRBV29-1
size: -
DNA: TGCAGCGTTGGGAGTCCCCAAGGCAGGGGTCAAACTGAAGCTTTCTTT
CDR3: CSVGSPQGRGQTEAFF

D: -
J: TRBJ2-1
V: TRBV28
size: -
DNA: TGTGCCAGCATCGGGTCAGTAAGGAATGAGCAGTTCTTC
CDR3: CASIGSVRNEQFF

D: -
J: TRBJ1-2
V: TRBV27
size: few
DNA: TGTGCCAGCAGTGCACCGGGACAACGAAAGGGCTACACCTTC
CDR3: CASSAPGQRKGYTF

D: -
J: TRBJ1-5
V: TRBV7-9
size: -
DNA: TGTGCCAGCAGCACTGAGGCTAATCAGCCCCAGCATTTT
CDR3: CASSTEANQPQHF

D: -
J: TRBJ2-3
V: TRBV25-1
size: -
DNA: TGTGCCAGCAGTGAAAGGGTGGCCACAGATACGCAGTATTTT
CDR3: CASSERVATDTQYF

D: -
J: TRBJ2-1
V: TRBV7-2
size: -
DNA: TGTGCCAGCAGCTTAGATCGCGTTGATCGCGAGCAGTTCTTC
CDR3: CASSLDRVDREQFF

D: -
J: TRBJ2-3
V: TRBV9
size: -
DNA: TGTGCCAGCAGCGTAAATTCAGGGGGCACAGATACGCAGTATTTT
CDR3: CASSVNSGGTDTQYF

D: -
J: TRBJ1-6
V: TRBV15
size: -
DNA: TGTGCCACCAGCAGAGGAGGAAACAATTCACCCCTCCACTTT
CDR3: CATSRGGNNSPLHF

D: -
J: TRBJ2-3
V: TRBV7-2
size: -
DNA: TGTGCCAGCAGCTTAGGGTCCCAGCGGAGCACAGATACGCAGTATTTT
CDR3: CASSLGSQRSTDTQYF

D: -
J: TRBJ2-5
V: TRBV2
size: few
DNA: TGTGCCAGCAGCTCCAGGGTGGAGACCCAGTACTTC
CDR3: CASSSRVETQYF

D: TRBD1
J: TRBJ2-7
V: TRBV29-1
size: -
DNA: TGCAGCGCGACAGGGTATCAGTACGAGCAGTACTTC
CDR3: CSATGYQYEQYF

D: -
J: TRBJ2-4
V: TRBV5-4
size: -
DNA: TGTGCCAGCAGCTACATTCTAACAGGAAATCTAGCCAAAAACATTCAGTACTTC
CDR3: CASSYILTGNLAKNIQYF

D: -
J: TRBJ1-2
V: TRBV27
size: -
DNA: TGTGCCAGCAGTTTACACATGCGGGGGGCTACGAATGGCTACACCTTC
CDR3: CASSLHMRGATNGYTF

D: -
J: TRBJ1-3
V: TRBV27
size: few
DNA: TGTGCCAGCAGTCCACAGAACTCTGGAAACACCATATATTTT
CDR3: CASSPQNSGNTIYF

D: TRBD1
J: TRBJ2-7
V: TRBV29-1
size: -
DNA: TGCAGCGTCGCCCTGGACAGGGCTTCCTACGAGCAGTACTTC
CDR3: CSVALDRASYEQYF

D: -
J: TRBJ2-1
V: TRBV4-1
size: few
DNA: TGCGCCAGCAGCCAGGCGGACTTCCCCTACAATGAGCAGTTCTTC
CDR3: CASSQADFPYNEQFF

D: -
J: TRBJ1-6
V: TRBV27
size: -
DNA: TGTGCCAGCAGTTCGTCCTTCAATTCACCCCTCCACTTT
CDR3: CASSSSFNSPLHF

D: -
J: TRBJ1-2
V: TRBV25-1
size: -
DNA: TGTGCCAGCAGTACCGGGTCTGGCTACACCTTC
CDR3: CASSTGSGYTF

D: -
J: TRBJ1-3
V: TRBV7-2
size: -
DNA: TGTGCCAGCAGCCCAGACAGTCCTCTCTCTGGAAACACCATATATTTT
CDR3: CASSPDSPLSGNTIYF

D: TRBD2
J: TRBJ2-7
V: TRBV7-6
size: -
DNA: TGTGCCAGCAGCGCCACTAGCGAGACCTACGAGCAGTACTTC
CDR3: CASSATSETYEQYF

D: -
J: TRBJ2-5
V: TRBV29-1
size: few
DNA: TGCAGCGTTGTCGTGTACAGGGCGCCACCACTGCTTCAAGAGACCCAGTACTTC
CDR3: CSVVVYRAPPLLQETQYF

D: -
J: TRBJ2-5
V: TRBV11-2
size: few
DNA: TGTGCCAGCAGCCGGAAAGAGACCCAGTACTTC
CDR3: CASSRKETQYF

D: -
J: TRBJ2-1
V: TRBV5-6
size: -
DNA: TGTGCCAGCAGCCGGACGGATTGGGAGCAGTTCTTC
CDR3: CASSRTDWEQFF

D: -
J: TRBJ2-1
V: TRBV28
size: -
DNA: TGTGCCAGCAGTCTCAACTACAATGAGCAGTTCTTC
CDR3: CASSLNYNEQFF

D: -
J: TRBJ1-6
V: TRBV6-5
size: -
DNA: TGTGCCAGCACCCTGGGGATGGTGGGGTCACCCCTCCACTTT
CDR3: CASTLGMVGSPLHF

D: -
J: TRBJ2-1
V: TRBV21-1
size: few
DNA: TGTGCCAGCAGCAACGACCTGATCTTAGCGGGGCTTACCAATGAGCAGTTCTTC
CDR3: CASSNDLILAGLTNEQFF

D: -
J: TRBJ1-5
V: TRBV7-2
size: -
DNA: TGTGCCAGCAGCTTAGCGGGGGCTTATAGCAATCAGCCCCAGCATTTT
CDR3: CASSLAGAYSNQPQHF

D: TRBD2
J: TRBJ2-7
V: TRBV6-6
size: -
DNA: TGTGCCAGCACCGACCCGGGACTAGCACTCCACGAGCAGTACTTC
CDR3: CASTDPGLALHEQYF

D: -
J: TRBJ2-7
V: TRBV7-6
size: -
DNA: TGTGCCAGCAGCTCTCAGGGTGGGGACTACGAGCAGTACTTC
CDR3: CASSSQGGDYEQYF

D: -
J: TRBJ1-1
V: TRBV2
size: -
DNA: TGTGCCAGCAGTGACATGCGACGCACTGAAGCTTTCTTT
CDR3: CASSDMRRTEAFF

D: TRBD2
J: TRBJ2-1
V: TRBV7-2
size: -
DNA: TGTGCCAGCAGCTTAGTGTCTAGCGGGGTTTACAATGAGCAGTTCTTC
CDR3: CASSLVSSGVYNEQFF

D: -
J: TRBJ2-1
V: TRBV7-2
size: few
DNA: TGTGCCAGCAGCTTAGCGGCGGCCTACAATGAGCAGTTCTTC
CDR3: CASSLAAAYNEQFF

D: -
J: TRBJ2-7
V: TRBV7-9
size: few
DNA: TGTGCCAGCAGCTTAATGGGCGAGGACTACGAGCAGTACTTC
CDR3: CASSLMGEDYEQYF

D: -
J: TRBJ2-2
V: TRBV6-1
size: -
DNA: TGTGCCAGCAGCCCTCGGATCGGCGGGGAGCTGTTTTTT
CDR3: CASSPRIGGELFF

D: -
J: TRBJ1-1
V: TRBV30
size: -
DNA: TGTGCCTGGTCGAACACTGAAGCTTTCTTT
CDR3: CAWSNTEAFF

D: -
J: TRBJ2-1
V: TRBV28
size: -
DNA: TGTGCCAGCAGTTCGTCCGGGACGGTATCCTACAATGAGCAGTTCTTC
CDR3: CASSSSGTVSYNEQFF

D: -
J: TRBJ1-6
V: TRBV10-2
size: -
DNA: TGCGCCAGCAGTGATCATCTCTCGAATTCACCCCTCCACTTT
CDR3: CASSDHLSNSPLHF

D: -
J: TRBJ2-3
V: TRBV29-1
size: few
DNA: TGCAGCGTTGGTTGGGGCAGAACAGATACGCAGTATTTT
CDR3: CSVGWGRTDTQYF

D: -
J: TRBJ2-7
V: TRBV4-3
size: -
DNA: TGCGCCAGCAGCCAAGAGCACAGGGTCTCGTACGAGCAGTACTTC
CDR3: CASSQEHRVSYEQYF

D: TRBD1
J: TRBJ2-6
V: TRBV7-3
size: few
DNA: TGTGCCAGCAGCTTACGTCCCCGGGACAGGGACTCTGGGGCCAACGTCCTGACTTTC
CDR3: CASSLRPRDRDSGANVLTF

D: -
J: TRBJ2-2
V: TRBV29-1
size: once
DNA: TGCAGCGTTGAAAGTGGGAACACCGGGGAGCTGTTTTTT
CDR3: CSVESGNTGELFF

D: -
J: TRBJ2-6
V: TRBV11-2
size: once
DNA: TGTGCCAGCAGCCCAGCACGGACAGCCGGGGCCAACGTCCTGACTTTC
CDR3: CASSPARTAGANVLTF

D: -
J: TRBJ2-7
V: TRBV5-4
size: few
DNA: TGTGCCAGCAGCTTGGAAAGGGACTCCTACGAGCAGTACTTC
CDR3: CASSLERDSYEQYF

D: TRBD1
J: TRBJ2-7
V: TRBV28
size: few
DNA: TGTGCCAGCAGTCTCGAGACAGGGGGTCGTTACGAGCAGTACTTC
CDR3: CASSLETGGRYEQYF

D: -
J: TRBJ1-1
V: TRBV6-5
size: -
DNA: TGTGCCAGCAGTTACGATCGGGAGGAAGCTTTCTTT
CDR3: CASSYDREEAFF

D: -
J: TRBJ2-2
V: TRBV5-1
size: few
DNA: TGCGCCAGCAGCTTTCGGACACCGACCGGGGAGCTGTTTTTT
CDR3: CASSFRTPTGELFF

D: -
J: TRBJ2-1
V: TRBV5-4
size: few
DNA: TGTGCCAGCAGCCCGGACGCGTGGGGTGAGCAGTTCTTC
CDR3: CASSPDAWGEQFF

D: -
J: TRBJ2-3
V: TRBV5-1
size: -
DNA: TGCGCCAGCAGCTTGACGACGATGGGGTCTACAGATACGCAGTATTTT
CDR3: CASSLTTMGSTDTQYF

D: -
J: TRBJ2-2
V: TRBV5-1
size: -
DNA: TGCGCCAGCAGCTACGACAGCCGTAACACCGGGGAGCTGTTTTTT
CDR3: CASSYDSRNTGELFF

D: TRBD2
J: TRBJ2-5
V: TRBV7-6
size: -
DNA: TGTGCCAGCAGCTCCACCCGGGGGGGAGAGACCCAGTACTTC
CDR3: CASSSTRGGETQYF

D: -
J: TRBJ2-2
V: TRBV6-5
size: -
DNA: TGTGCCAGCAGTCCTCGGTCGGACAACACCGGGGAGCTGTTTTTT
CDR3: CASSPRSDNTGELFF

D: TRBD1
J: TRBJ1-2
V: TRBV10-3
size: -
DNA: TGTGCCATCAGTGACCGGACAGGGGCGCACTATGGCTACACCTTC
CDR3: CAISDRTGAHYGYTF

D: -
J: TRBJ1-5
V: TRBV7-9
size: -
DNA: TGTGCCAGCAGCTTATTGGGACAGCCCCAGCATTTT
CDR3: CASSLLGQPQHF

D: -
J: TRBJ2-3
V: TRBV9
size: -
DNA: TGTGCCAGCAGCGTAGATGGCGGGGACAGCACAGATACGCAGTATTTT
CDR3: CASSVDGGDSTDTQYF

D: -
J: TRBJ2-5
V: TRBV29-1
size: few
DNA: TGCAGCTCACGACAGACCCTTCAAGAGACCCAGTACTTC
CDR3: CSSRQTLQETQYF

D: TRBD2
J: TRBJ2-7
V: TRBV29-1
size: -
DNA: TGCAGCGTCGGGACTACCTCCTACGAGCAGTACTTC
CDR3: CSVGTTSYEQYF